A single sample is the source of the 15 T cell receptor beta chains below, sequenced in a study of low-dose radiotherapy and immunotherapy resistance in tumors. Both TCRalpha and TCRbeta chains were reverse transcribed with V-gene-specific primers. Amplification, which lasted 15 to 20 PCR cycles, used a constant-region primer and V-primer adapter to amplify TCRs. TCRdb reanalysed the reads using MiXCR and keeps one entry per CDR3 protein. There are under 20,000 distinct CDR3 sequences in the sample; 74% occur only once, and over 9.5% lies in the top ten. Receptors originate from a human donor with advanced metastatic prostate, ovarian, gallbladder or colorectal cancer (not recorded which). This table probably holds off-target reads from a library built for another chain.

The chain recombines TRBV28 with TRBJ1-5; D not resolved. V was shortened by 1 base and J by 0 bases, with 4 bases between the two germline ends. The CDR3 has 14 amino acids. Germline V gene data show CDR1 as MDHEN and CDR2 as SYDVKM. For the CDR3, the DNA is TGTGCCAGCAGTTTATTAGATAGCAATCAGCCCCAGCATTTT. The encoded protein is CASSLLDSNQPQHF.

The chain links TRBV5-1 to TRBJ1-1; D ambiguous. Trimming cost V 4 bases and J 4 bases, with 14 bases left between them. Germline V gene lookup returns CDR1 SGHRS and CDR2 YFSETQ. The CDR3 length is 14 residues. The CDR3 nucleotides read TGCGCCAGCAGCCCCCCTGGTATGGGCACTGAAGCTTTCTTT. Amino acid sequence: CASSPPGMGTEAFF.

The chain carries TRBV4-2 and TRBJ2-7; D is uncertain. In germline, CDR1 is LGHNA, CDR2 YNFKEQ. V lost 3 bases and J lost 2, with 5 bases in between. The CDR3 is 12 amino acids. The CDR3 loop is CASSHIPYEQYF. CDR3 nucleotides: TGTGCCAGCAGCCACATCCCCTACGAGCAGTACTTC.

The V gene is TRBV20-1, the J gene TRBJ2-7; 14 bases agree with TRBD2. Germline assignment: CDR1 DFQATT and CDR2 SNEGSKA (reference sequence). V lost 0 bases and J lost 5; bases outside the gene matches: 6. The CDR3 is 16 residues long. This CDR3 reads CSARDGGLAGAHEQYF. The CDR3 DNA is TGCAGTGCTAGAGATGGGGGACTAGCGGGAGCACACGAGCAGTACTTC.

The V call is TRBV28, the J call TRBJ2-7; perhaps TRBD1 as D (5 bases). Per the germline V gene, CDR1 is MDHEN and CDR2 is SYDVKM. The CDR3 spans 14 residues. Trimming pared 5 bases from V and 8 bases from J, leaving 19 bases between. CDR3 in amino acids: CASSLNPTADKQYF. Here the CDR3 DNA reads TGTGCCAGCAGTCTTAACCCGACAGCCGATAAGCAGTACTTC.

The rearrangement uses TRBV6-2 or TRBV6-3 and TRBJ2-5; perhaps TRBD1 as D (6 bases). From germline, CDR1 is MNHEY and CDR2 SVGEGT. The CDR3 runs 14 residues. V was clipped by 5 bases and J by 4 bases, with 14 bases between them. In nucleotides, the CDR3 is TGTGCCAGCAGTATACCACAGGGTGCAGAGACCCAGTACTTC. Translated: CASSIPQGAETQYF.

The chain uses TRBV6-2 or TRBV6-3 and TRBJ2-1; D is possibly TRBD2 (5 bases). There are 13 residues in the CDR3. Germline V gene lookup returns CDR1 MNHEY and CDR2 SVGEGT. Trimming removed 6 bases at V and 9 bases at J, with 15 bases between. This CDR3 reads CASSRTPSGEQFF. CDR3 bases: TGTGCCAGCAGCAGGACTCCAAGTGGTGAGCAGTTCTTC.

J is TRBJ1-6 and V is TRBV12-3 or TRBV12-4; D not certain. The V gene lost 1 base and the J gene lost 7 bases, with 8 bases spanning the gap. This CDR3 spans 14 amino acids. In nucleotides, the CDR3 is TGTGCCAGCAGTTTAGAACGGAGAAATTCACCCCTCCACTTT. It is translated as CASSLERRNSPLHF.

The gene calls are TRBV18 and TRBJ2-1, with 7 bases aligning to TRBD2. The CDR3 length is 14 residues. The junction had 5 bases not matched to a gene; V was cut back by 3 bases and J by 6 bases. The germline CDR1 and CDR2 sequences are KGHSH and LQKENI. Written as DNA, the CDR3 is TGTGCCAGCTCACCGACGGGGGGACTCAATGAGCAGTTCTTC. This sequence encodes CASSPTGGLNEQFF.

This chain joins TRBV3-1 and TRBJ2-1; D is perhaps TRBD2 (6 bases). V was pared by 0 bases and J by 1 base, with 13 bases between. The CDR3 spans 17 residues. The germline gives CDR1 LGHDT, CDR2 YNNKEL (reference sequence). This chain's CDR3 is CASSQDTTGLSYNEQFF. DNA of the CDR3: TGTGCCAGCAGCCAAGATACAACGGGACTGTCCTACAATGAGCAGTTCTTC.

The CDR3 region is CASRLAAEGSLYEQYF. The CDR3 nucleotides read TGTGCCAGCCGCCTGGCGGCCGAGGGATCCCTCTACGAGCAGTACTTC. The rearrangement uses TRBV19 and TRBJ2-7; D perhaps matches TRBD2 (5 bases). Trimming took off 9 bases at V and 3 bases at J, with 24 bases between the two ends. CDR1 and CDR2 from the germline V gene are LNHDA and SQIVND (reference sequence). CDR3 length: 16 amino acids.

This clonotype was found a few times. The rearrangement joins TRBV29-1 to TRBJ1-5, with D maybe TRBD1 (5 bases). The germline V gene encodes CDR1 SQVTM and CDR2 ANQGSEA. There are 15 residues in the CDR3. The V end was cut by 4 bases, the J end by 0 bases, with 13 bases between. The CDR3 DNA sequence: TGCAGCGTTGGGGGCCTCGGGAATAGCAATCAGCCCCAGCATTTT. Its translation: CSVGGLGNSNQPQHF.

This clonotype was found once. The chain uses TRBV6-2 or TRBV6-3 and TRBJ2-3, with 12 bases lining up with TRBD2. The CDR3 contains 15 residues. The J segment lost 0 bases and the V segment lost 5 bases, leaving 0 bases of the junction unmatched. Per germline, CDR1 MNHEY and CDR2 SVGEGT. The CDR3 coding sequence is TGTGCCAGCAGTGGACTAGCGGGAAGCACAGATACGCAGTATTTT. Translating it yields CASSGLAGSTDTQYF.

V and J are TRBV5-1 and TRBJ1-1; D possibly corresponds to TRBD1 (5 bases). In germline, CDR1 is SGHRS, CDR2 YFSETQ. This CDR3 is 16 amino acids long. V was shortened by 0 bases and J by 0 bases, with 12 bases between the two germline ends. The CDR3: CASSLGFDSLNTEAFF. In nucleotides, the CDR3 is TGCGCCAGCAGCTTGGGTTTTGACAGCTTGAACACTGAAGCTTTCTTT. The whole variable domain, filled in from reference TRBV5-1 and TRBJ1-1, reads KAGVTQTPRYLIKTRGQQVTLSCSPISGHRSVSWYQQTPGQGLQFLFEYFSETQRNKGNFPGRFSGRQFSNSRSEMNVSTLELGDSALYLCASSLGFDSLNTEAFFGQGTRLTVV.

A few counts support this clonotype. This chain uses TRBV28 with TRBJ2-7; D might be TRBD1 or TRBD2, each matching 5 bases. The ends were cut back, 6 bases at V and 2 bases at J, with 11 bases in the middle. Germline V CDR1 and CDR2: MDHEN, SYDVKM. The CDR3 loop spans 13 amino acids. The CDR3 bases are TGTGCCAGCAGCCGGGACGAAACCTACGAGCAGTACTTC. Translating gives CASSRDETYEQYF.